The source of this T cell receptor beta chain is a study of blood T cell repertoires in COVID-19. Across the study: Collection of acute and convalescent COVID-19 samples took place in the United States, Italy and Spain.

The CDR3 spans 15 residues. CDR1 and CDR2 (germline): LNHDA, SQIVND (reference sequence). V dropped 7 bases and J dropped 6; count of bases not matched to a gene: 10. Which cohort a participant joined came from the clinical history participants gave. The repertoire was sequenced with immunoSEQ multiplex PCR; TCRdb's copy has only in-frame clones and lacks some. The table lists some 180,000 clones, 85% of them singletons, with more than 5.5% in the top ten. Sequenced input: PBMCs or T cells enriched from blood (not recorded which). The sequence was collected from a man between 35 and 55 years old who had recovered from COVID-19. The rearrangement joins TRBV19 to TRBJ1-1; 11 positions agree with TRBD1. The CDR3 here is CASILPGQGVSEAFF. DNA of the CDR3: TGTGCCAGTATCCTCCCGGGACAGGGGGTTTCTGAAGCTTTCTTT.